These T cell receptor beta chains were read from a single sample in a study of cytomegalovirus exposure and HLA in healthy donors. Sequencing used immunoSEQ multiplex PCR; TCRdb keeps in-frame clones, though not all of them. Here the sample table reports some 120,000 clones. The specimen was PBMCs. The receptors derive from a man aged 35-49 years in good health and CMV-seropositive. The CDR3 runs from the conserved cysteine through the conserved F or W. A D gene is named only where the DNA matches it firmly.

TRBV5-8	TRBJ1-1	TRBD1	16	CASSLALSGGQTEAFF	TGTGCCAGCAGCTTGGCCTTGTCAGGGGGTCAGACTGAAGCTTTCTTT
TRBV5-1	TRBJ2-2	.	16	CASSFIRTANTGELFF	TGCGCCAGCAGCTTCATAAGGACAGCTAACACCGGGGAGCTGTTTTTT
TRBV2	TRBJ2-5	TRBD2	15	CASRGLALARETQYF	TGTGCCAGCAGGGGACTAGCGCTCGCTCGGGAGACCCAGTACTTC
TRBV4-2	TRBJ2-7	.	14	CASSPPGGPNAQYF	TGTGCCAGCAGCCCCCCAGGAGGGCCCAACGCGCAGTACTTC
TRBV9	TRBJ2-1	.	17	CASTAEGWGTIYNEQFF	TGTGCCAGCACGGCCGAGGGTTGGGGGACAATCTACAATGAGCAGTTCTTC
TRBV27	TRBJ2-7	TRBD2	16	CASSFGTSGTAYEQYF	TGTGCCAGCAGTTTCGGGACTAGCGGGACGGCCTACGAGCAGTACTTC
TRBV6-1	TRBJ2-2	.	13	CASGPINTGELFF	TGTGCCAGCGGGCCCATAAACACCGGGGAGCTGTTTTTT
TRBV19	TRBJ2-7	.	13	CASSGLPTYEQYF	TGTGCCAGTAGTGGGCTACCTACCTACGAGCAGTACTTC
TRBV19	TRBJ1-3	TRBD1	16	CASKTEGASAGNTIYF	TGTGCCAGTAAAACAGAGGGGGCATCGGCTGGAAACACCATATATTTT
TRBV18	TRBJ1-1	.	11	CASSWGREAFF	TGTGCCAGCTCATGGGGGAGGGAGGCTTTCTTT
TRBV25-1	TRBJ2-5	TRBD1	16	CASSDLTGWYQETQYF	TGTGCCAGCAGTGATTTGACAGGGTGGTACCAAGAGACCCAGTACTTC
TRBV6-5	TRBJ2-5	.	13	CASSYTPQTEQYF	TGTGCCAGCAGTTACACACCCCAGACTGAGCAGTACTTC
TRBV15	TRBJ2-7	.	14	CATSRQATFDEQYF	TGTGCCACCAGCAGACAGGCCACCTTCGACGAGCAGTACTTC
TRBV2	TRBJ2-2	.	12	CASWGDTGELFF	TGTGCCAGCTGGGGGGACACCGGGGAGCTGTTTTTT
TRBV11-2	TRBJ1-4	TRBD1	15	CASTSPRQGGEKLFF	TGTGCCAGCACCTCCCCCCGACAGGGTGGAGAAAAACTGTTTTTT
TRBV28	TRBJ2-1	.	11	CASSTPRGQFF	TGTGCCAGCAGTACTCCACGGGGGCAGTTCTTC
TRBV27	TRBJ2-2	.	16	CASSLDRPGLVGELFF	TGTGCCAGCAGTTTAGATAGGCCTGGGCTTGTCGGGGAGCTGTTTTTT
TRBV28	TRBJ1-6	TRBD1	14	CASSITGVNSPLHF	TGTGCCAGCAGTATAACAGGGGTTAATTCACCCCTCCACTTT
TRBV6-6	TRBJ1-5	.	13	CASSLASNQPQHF	TGTGCCAGCAGTTTGGCTAGCAATCAGCCCCAGCATTTT
TRBV13	TRBJ2-7	TRBD2	17	CASSLTGLAGRSYEQYF	TGTGCCAGCAGCCTGACAGGACTAGCGGGAAGGTCCTACGAGCAGTACTTC
TRBV19	TRBJ2-5	TRBD2	15	CASSGWTSGKETQYF	TGTGCCAGTAGTGGCTGGACTAGCGGGAAAGAGACCCAGTACTTC
TRBV6-6	TRBJ2-1	TRBD2	16	CASREQWGGSYNEQFF	TGTGCCAGCAGAGAGCAGTGGGGGGGCTCCTACAATGAGCAGTTCTTC
TRBV11-2	TRBJ1-2	.	15	CASSLAGETGYSYTF	TGTGCCAGCAGCTTAGCCGGAGAGACAGGTTATAGCTACACCTTC
TRBV28	TRBJ2-7	.	15	CASSQVPPSLYEQYF	TGTGCCAGCAGTCAGGTCCCGCCGTCTCTGTACGAGCAGTACTTC
TRBV4-1	TRBJ2-7	TRBD1	16	CASSQDVSGTVYEQYF	TGCGCCAGCAGCCAAGATGTCTCCGGGACAGTGTACGAGCAGTACTTC
TRBV6-5	TRBJ2-2	.	14	CASSYSQGTGELFF	TGTGCCAGCAGTTACTCGCAGGGCACCGGGGAGCTGTTTTTT
TRBV5-4	TRBJ2-7	.	15	CASSLDKGQFHEQYF	TGTGCCAGCAGCTTGGATAAAGGACAGTTCCACGAGCAGTACTTC
TRBV7-3	TRBJ2-6	TRBD1	20	CASSSTPRTGGSSGANVLTF	TGTGCCAGCAGCTCAACCCCACGGACAGGGGGCAGCTCTGGGGCCAACGTCCTGACTTTC
TRBV7-3	TRBJ2-1	.	15	CASSLTRDPHNEQFF	TGTGCCAGCAGCTTAACGAGGGATCCCCACAATGAGCAGTTCTTC
TRBV7-3	TRBJ1-1	.	16	CASSPVPGRENTEAFF	TGTGCCAGCAGCCCAGTCCCTGGCCGGGAGAACACTGAAGCTTTCTTT
TRBV4-2	TRBJ2-3	TRBD2	16	CASSHGPGTTTDTQYF	TGTGCCAGCAGCCACGGACCCGGGACTACCACAGATACGCAGTATTTT
TRBV5-1	TRBJ2-7	TRBD1	16	CASSLAAGTGSYEQYF	TGCGCCAGCAGCTTGGCCGCCGGGACAGGGAGCTACGAGCAGTACTTC
TRBV7-9	TRBJ2-5	TRBD2	16	CASSLGAGRDEKTQYF	TGTGCCAGCAGCTTAGGGGCAGGGAGGGATGAAAAGACCCAGTACTTC
TRBV28	TRBJ2-3	.	12	CASRSTSNTQYF	TGTGCCAGCAGATCAACTAGTAATACGCAGTATTTT
TRBV11-2	TRBJ1-2	.	16	CASSALEETSNYGYTF	TGTGCCAGCAGCGCGCTGGAGGAGACTTCAAACTATGGCTACACCTTC
TRBV6-5	TRBJ2-2	TRBD2	15	CATQAGPLGTGELFF	TGTGCTACGCAAGCGGGGCCCTTGGGAACCGGGGAGCTGTTTTTT
TRBV19	TRBJ2-2	.	14	CASSIDLATGELFF	TGTGCCAGTAGTATAGATTTGGCCACCGGGGAGCTGTTTTTT